The rows below give T cell receptor beta chains drawn from one sample of a study of CD8 T cells in Susac syndrome. TCRdb re-derived calls from the immunoSEQ multiplex PCR reads in MiXCR, one entry per CDR3 protein. The table lists around 200,000 distinct CDR3 sequences, about 90% of them singletons. The sample consisted of CD8+ T cells from PBMCs. These receptors all come from a human donor with multiple sclerosis. Both conserved end residues are part of each CDR3. A D gene is named only where the DNA matches it firmly. Clone sizes are given selectively: once, few, many, or a class where the clone is expanded.

NA | TRBJ2-3 | NA | TRBV9 | TGTGCCAGCAGCGTGATGAGCGGAAGGTCCACAGATACGCAGTATTTT | CASSVMSGRSTDTQYF
TRBD1 | TRBJ1-2 | NA | TRBV11-2 | TGTGCCAGCAGCTTAGAGGGGACAGGGAACTATGGCTACACCTTC | CASSLEGTGNYGYTF
NA | TRBJ1-2 | NA | TRBV20-1 | TGCAGTGCTAGAGAGGGCAGAGTCTATGGCTACACCTTC | CSAREGRVYGYTF
NA | TRBJ1-1 | NA | TRBV13 | TGTGCCAGCAGCTTACGTGACAGTCGCTCTGAAGCTTTCTTT | CASSLRDSRSEAFF
NA | TRBJ2-1 | NA | TRBV9 | TGTGCCAGCAGCGTAGCGGGAGCAATCTACAATGAGCAGTTCTTC | CASSVAGAIYNEQFF
NA | TRBJ2-1 | NA | TRBV24-1 | TGTGCCACCAGTCCCCCTGGGGGTTCGGGGGGCCCAACCCATGAGCAGTTCTTC | CATSPPGGSGGPTHEQFF
NA | TRBJ2-7 | few | TRBV20-1 | TGCAGTGCTAGTGTGGGTCTAGGGGGGGACGGGTACGAGCAGTACTTC | CSASVGLGGDGYEQYF
NA | TRBJ2-7 | once | TRBV6-5 | TGTGCCAGCAGTGACGCGACCGGGAGCTCCTACGAGCAGTACTTC | CASSDATGSSYEQYF
NA | TRBJ1-2 | once | TRBV23-1 | TGCGCCAGCATCAGGGTTAACTATGGCTACACCTTC | CASIRVNYGYTF
TRBD1 | TRBJ2-5 | NA | TRBV19 | TGTGCCAGTAGTAAGGGGACAGGGGAAGAGACCCAGTACTTC | CASSKGTGEETQYF
NA | TRBJ1-2 | NA | TRBV6-2/TRBV6-3 | TGTGCCAGCAGCCAGGACGGTGCCTATGGCTACACCTTC | CASSQDGAYGYTF
NA | TRBJ1-1 | NA | TRBV4-1 | TGCGCCAGCAGCCAAGAGAAGGGGAGCCGTAGGGGAAACACTGAAGCTTTCTTT | CASSQEKGSRRGNTEAFF
NA | TRBJ1-1 | once | TRBV4-2 | TGTGCCAGCAGCCAAGAGTACGGAGGTGAAGCTTTCTTT | CASSQEYGGEAFF
NA | TRBJ2-7 | NA | TRBV7-2 | TGTGCCAGCCTACCCACCCCCGGGGCGGGCTACGAGCAGTACTTC | CASLPTPGAGYEQYF
NA | TRBJ2-7 | NA | TRBV27 | TGTGCCAGCAGTTTCGGGTCCAGGGGCTCCTACGAGCAGTACTTC | CASSFGSRGSYEQYF
NA | TRBJ1-2 | NA | TRBV6-6 | TGTGCCAGCACCCTTACCAGGGGAGGCTACACCTTC | CASTLTRGGYTF
NA | TRBJ1-1 | NA | TRBV12-3/TRBV12-4 | TGTGCCAGCAGTCCCTTCCGGGCCAGGGTCGACACTGAAGCTTTCTTT | CASSPFRARVDTEAFF
NA | TRBJ2-1 | NA | TRBV7-9 | TGTGCCAGCAGCTTAGCGCAGGGGGAGGTTTACAATGAGCAGTTCTTC | CASSLAQGEVYNEQFF
TRBD1 | TRBJ2-7 | few | TRBV7-9 | TGTGCCAGCAGCTCCACAGGGGGCTCCTACGAGCAGTACTTC | CASSSTGGSYEQYF
NA | TRBJ1-1 | NA | TRBV19 | TGTGCCAGTAGTAGCGGGGGGATTACTGAAGCTTTCTTT | CASSSGGITEAFF
NA | TRBJ1-1 | NA | TRBV4-3 | TGCGCCAGCAGCCAAGATGATGGGGAGGAAGCTTTCTTT | CASSQDDGEEAFF
TRBD2 | TRBJ2-5 | NA | TRBV7-9 | TGTGCCAGCAGCTTAAACGTAAAAGCGACTAGCGGGGATGAGACCCAGTACTTC | CASSLNVKATSGDETQYF
NA | TRBJ2-7 | NA | TRBV20-1 | TGCAGTGCTAGAGACGTGGACTCCTACGAGCAGTACTTC | CSARDVDSYEQYF
TRBD2 | TRBJ2-1 | NA | TRBV7-8 | TGTGCCAGCAGCTTACCGGGTCCGGGGGGATACAATGAGCAGTTCTTC | CASSLPGPGGYNEQFF
NA | TRBJ2-1 | NA | TRBV15 | TGTGCCACCAGCAGAGGTGCCCGGGACTTCAATGAGCAGTTCTTC | CATSRGARDFNEQFF
TRBD1 | TRBJ2-7 | NA | TRBV27 | TGTGCCAGCAGAGTGGGTACCGGGACAGGGACCTACGAGCAGTACTTC | CASRVGTGTGTYEQYF
TRBD1 | TRBJ2-1 | once | TRBV5-4 | TGTGCCAGCAGCTCCGCCGGGACAGGCCCCTACAATGAGCAGTTCTTC | CASSSAGTGPYNEQFF
NA | TRBJ1-3 | NA | TRBV7-9 | TGTGCCAGCAGCTTATGGGAATCTGAAAACACCATATATTTT | CASSLWESENTIYF